This T cell receptor (beta chain) was retrieved from a study of shared T cell receptors in the human thymus. Germline-derived CDR1 and CDR2 are SQVTM and ANQGSEA. The CDR3 consists of 12 residues. V was trimmed by 5 bases and J by 4 bases, leaving 11 bases between them. Here immunoSEQ multiplex PCR was the method, and the copy in TCRdb shows in-frame clones only, minus some. The data show 640,000 or so clones, with around 87% seen just once and roughly 0.0094% held by the top ten. These data were also reused for a study on human thymus T cells. Per that paper: Use of V and J genes seemed skewed within the thymic and blood repertoires.

This TCR came from a boy in the first two years of life with a congenital heart defect. The sequenced material came from thymocytes. The rearrangement joins TRBV29-1 to TRBJ1-1; tentatively, D is TRBD1 (6 bases). The CDR3 nucleotides read TGCAGCGTTCCGACAGGACCCACTGAAGCTTTCTTT. This codes for CSVPTGPTEAFF.